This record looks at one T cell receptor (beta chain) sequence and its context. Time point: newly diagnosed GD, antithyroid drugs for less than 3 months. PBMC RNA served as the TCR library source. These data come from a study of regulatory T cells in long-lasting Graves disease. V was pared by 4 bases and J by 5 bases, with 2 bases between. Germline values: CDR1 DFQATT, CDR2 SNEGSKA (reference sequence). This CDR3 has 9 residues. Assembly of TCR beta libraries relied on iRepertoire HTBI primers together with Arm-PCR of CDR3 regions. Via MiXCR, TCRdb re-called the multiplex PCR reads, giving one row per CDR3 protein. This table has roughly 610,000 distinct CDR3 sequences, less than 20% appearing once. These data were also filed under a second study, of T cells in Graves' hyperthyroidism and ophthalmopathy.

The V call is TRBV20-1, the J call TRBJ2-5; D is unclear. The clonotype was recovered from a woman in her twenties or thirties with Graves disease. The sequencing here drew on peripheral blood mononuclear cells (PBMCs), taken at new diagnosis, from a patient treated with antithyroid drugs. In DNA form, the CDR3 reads TGCAGTGCTACGGAGACCCAGTACTTC. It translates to CSATETQYF.